These T cell receptor beta chains were read from a single sample in a study of cytomegalovirus exposure and HLA in healthy donors. TCRdb keeps only in-frame clones here, not all; method: immunoSEQ multiplex PCR. The table includes hundreds of thousands of clones, approximately 80% detected once. What was sequenced was PBMCs. These receptors all come from a girl aged 5-17 years in good health and CMV-seronegative. The CDR3 runs from the conserved cysteine through the conserved F or W.

CDR3	J	V
CASRLAAPDYQETQYF	TRBJ2-5	TRBV28
CASSKRDSEAFF	TRBJ1-1	TRBV2
CASSLEGGMNTEAFF	TRBJ1-1	TRBV7-9
CASSLGGRGNIQYF	TRBJ2-4	TRBV28
CASSLQQGYIETQYF	TRBJ2-5	TRBV7-2
CAGRASGSGGNEQFF	TRBJ2-1	TRBV13
CASGGTSGSTDTQYF	TRBJ2-3	TRBV9
CAWSLDMGPQPQHF	TRBJ1-5	TRBV30
CASSLFSAGGYTF	TRBJ1-2	TRBV28
CASSPLGRGDDQPQHF	TRBJ1-5	TRBV19
CSVEERGGGYEQYF	TRBJ2-7	TRBV29-1
CASSLLGGMNTEAFF	TRBJ1-1	TRBV7-6
CASSLSLDSYNEQFF	TRBJ2-1	TRBV5-5
CASSLDSTGELFF	TRBJ2-2	TRBV5-1